The 4 T cell receptor beta chains in this list originate from one sample, sequenced in a study of response to subunit inactivated influenza vaccine. From the RT-PCR reads, TCRdb called clonotypes with MiXCR, one entry per CDR3 protein. The sample has 500,000 to 600,000 distinct CDR3 sequences, about 17% seen once; the top ten hold roughly 3%. The material sequenced was CD4+ T cells sorted from PBMCs, taken around 25 months after vaccination. These receptors all come from a man aged 50 to 75 who received an inactivated influenza vaccine.

The gene calls are TRBV9 and TRBJ1-4; maybe TRBD1 (6 bases). The germline V gene encodes CDR1 SGDLS and CDR2 YYNGEE. V shed 7 bases and J shed 8 bases, with 15 bases lying between them. The CDR3 spans 13 residues. This CDR3 is CASGRGGQEKLFF. In DNA, the CDR3 is TGTGCCAGCGGGCGGGGGGGACAAGAAAAACTGTTTTTT. Based on the CDR3 plus reference TRBV9 and TRBJ1-4, the full variable domain is DSGVTQTPKHLITATGQRVTLRCSPRSGDLSVYWYQQSLDQGLQFLIQYYNGEERAKGNILERFSAQQFPDLHSELNLSSLELGDSALYFCASGRGGQEKLFFGSGTQLSVL.

In its sample, this clonotype was seen a few times. The chain uses TRBV4-3 and TRBJ2-7, with D uncertain. The CDR3 is 13 amino acids. The germline V and J ends were trimmed by 0 bases and 8 bases, with 11 bases remaining between them. Germline V gives CDR1 LGHNA, CDR2 YSLEER. The CDR3 DNA is TGCGCCAGCAGCCAAGAGAGCCCTTCGAAGCAGTACTTC. This encodes CASSQESPSKQYF.

This clonotype was picked up a small number of times. The chain employs TRBV5-6 and TRBJ2-3; 7 nucleotides match TRBD1. The CDR3 consists of 12 residues. CDR1 SGHDT and CDR2 YYEEEE come from the germline V gene. The ends lost 4 bases at V and 9 bases at J; junction bases unmatched: 5. The CDR3 nucleotides are TGTGCCAGCAGCCCGCGGACAGGAACGCAGTATTTT. Its protein is CASSPRTGTQYF.

The chain is built from TRBV19 and TRBJ1-5; a possible D gene is TRBD1 (5 bases). The V gene lost 3 bases and the J gene lost 9 bases, with 12 bases spanning the gap. This CDR3 region has 13 residues. Germline V gene sequence: CDR1 LNHDA, CDR2 SQIVND (reference sequence). CDR3 in amino acids: CASSMLDGGPQHF. For the CDR3, the DNA is TGTGCCAGTAGTATGCTGGACGGGGGGCCCCAGCATTTT.